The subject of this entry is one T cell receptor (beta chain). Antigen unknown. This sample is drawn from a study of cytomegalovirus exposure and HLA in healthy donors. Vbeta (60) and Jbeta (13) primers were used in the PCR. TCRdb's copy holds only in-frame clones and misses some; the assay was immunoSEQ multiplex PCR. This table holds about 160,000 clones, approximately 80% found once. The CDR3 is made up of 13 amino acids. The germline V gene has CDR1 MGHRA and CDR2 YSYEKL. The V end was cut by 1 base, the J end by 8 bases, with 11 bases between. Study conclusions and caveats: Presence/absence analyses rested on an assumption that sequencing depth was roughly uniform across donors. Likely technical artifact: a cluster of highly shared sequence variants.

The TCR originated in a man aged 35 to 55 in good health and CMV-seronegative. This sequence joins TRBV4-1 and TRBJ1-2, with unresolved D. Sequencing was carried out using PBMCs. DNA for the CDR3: TGCGCCAGCAGCCAAGTCATGGGGAGCGGCTACACCTTC. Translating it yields CASSQVMGSGYTF.